The next 14 T cell receptor beta chains were all read from a single sample in a study of blood T cell repertoires in COVID-19. Clones were sequenced by immunoSEQ multiplex PCR, and TCRdb holds only the in-frame ones, with some missing. Of approximately 170,000 clones detected, 75% to 90% appear once; the ten largest clones hold about 7.1%. The source material was peripheral blood. The receptors were sampled from a woman in her seventies with COVID-19, enrolled during active disease.

The chain links TRBV3-1 (or the pseudogene TRBV3-2) to TRBJ2-2, with D possibly matching TRBD2 (6 bases). This CDR3 region has 13 residues. Looked up from germline, CDR1 is LGHDT and CDR2 is YNNKEL (reference sequence). The V gene lost 3 bases and the J gene lost 7 bases, with 9 bases spanning the gap. Here the CDR3 reads CASSQRDHGELFF. Written as DNA, the CDR3 is TGTGCCAGCAGCCAGCGGGACCACGGGGAGCTGTTTTTT.

The J gene is TRBJ1-5, the V gene TRBV20-1, with 8 bases that match TRBD1. CDR1 and CDR2 (germline): DFQATT, SNEGSKA (reference sequence). CDR3 length: 16 residues. The J segment lost 2 bases and the V segment lost 3 bases, leaving 9 bases of the junction unmatched. The CDR3 bases are TGCAGTGCTAGTTCAGGGGGCGCTTTGGGCAATCAGCCCCAGCATTTT. Residues: CSASSGGALGNQPQHF.

The chain employs TRBV18 and TRBJ2-1, with TRBD1 matching 12 bases. The CDR3 loop spans 17 amino acids. CDR1 and CDR2 from the germline V gene are KGHSH and LQKENI. The ends lost 2 bases at V and 9 bases at J; junction bases unmatched: 11. CDR3 loop: CASSPIPGQGAFGEQFF. The CDR3 nucleotides are TGTGCCAGCTCACCAATACCGGGACAGGGGGCGTTTGGTGAGCAGTTCTTC.

The chain has TRBV18 and TRBJ1-5; 7 bases align to TRBD1. The germline V gene encodes CDR1 KGHSH and CDR2 LQKENI. The CDR3 is 15 residues long. The V segment lost 5 bases and the J segment 2 bases; nucleotides outside the gene matches: 6. The CDR3 sequence: CASSSGTDGNQPQHF. For the CDR3, the DNA is TGTGCCAGCTCATCCGGGACAGACGGCAATCAGCCCCAGCATTTT.

The chain has TRBV18 and TRBJ1-4; D is uncertain. The CDR3 is made up of 14 amino acids. Germline CDR1 is KGHSH and CDR2 is LQKENI. V lost 0 bases, J lost 6 bases, and 8 bases lay in between. The CDR3 bases are TGTGCCAGCTCACCACCGCCAGGTCATGAAAAACTGTTTTTT. This sequence encodes CASSPPPGHEKLFF.

The chain has TRBV5-1 and TRBJ2-1; D might be TRBD2 (6 bases). The CDR3 sequence is 14 residues long. Germline CDR1 SGHRS, CDR2 YFSETQ. Trimming pared 4 bases from V and 8 bases from J, leaving 16 bases between. The CDR3 coding sequence is TGCGCCAGCAGCGGAGGGGATGATTTGGATGAGCAGTTCTTC. Protein product: CASSGGDDLDEQFF. Using reference TRBV5-1 and TRBJ2-1 for the parts outside the CDR3, the full variable domain is KAGVTQTPRYLIKTRGQQVTLSCSPISGHRSVSWYQQTPGQGLQFLFEYFSETQRNKGNFPGRFSGRQFSNSRSEMNVSTLELGDSALYLCASSGGDDLDEQFFGPGTRLTVL.

The chain has TRBV28 and TRBJ1-3, with D unresolved. The CDR3 extends over 15 amino acids. The ends were cut back, 4 bases at V and 0 bases at J, with 10 bases in the middle. Germline V gene sequence: CDR1 MDHEN, CDR2 SYDVKM. CDR3 sequence (DNA): TGTGCCAGCAGTTCTGTGGTACACTCTGGAAACACCATATATTTT. This sequence encodes CASSSVVHSGNTIYF.

V and J are TRBV11-3 and TRBJ2-1; the D is unclear. With 4 bases removed from V and 6 bases from J, the gap between germline ends came to 7 bases. This CDR3 has 12 residues. Looked up from germline, CDR1 is SGHNT and CDR2 is YENEEA. CDR3 residues: CASSSSGNEQFF. CDR3 nucleotide sequence: TGTGCCAGCAGCTCCTCGGGCAATGAGCAGTTCTTC.

This chain joins TRBV28 and TRBJ1-1; 8 bases align to TRBD1. Germline V gene data show CDR1 as MDHEN and CDR2 as SYDVKM. The CDR3 covers 15 residues. Germline trimming cut 6 bases from V and 10 bases from J; bases unmatched to any gene: 16. As DNA, the CDR3 is TGTGCCAGCAGCGAAGCTGTTCCCCGGACAGGGAGAGCTTTCTTT. It translates to CASSEAVPRTGRAFF.

The J gene is TRBJ2-6, the V gene TRBV24-1, with D maybe TRBD1 (5 bases). V was shortened by 3 bases and J by 1 base, with 6 bases between the two germline ends. The V gene's germline CDR1 is KGHDR and CDR2 SFDVKD. CDR3 size: 15 residues. CDR3 loop: CATSDQGSGANVLTF. The CDR3 nucleotides are TGTGCCACCAGTGATCAGGGTTCTGGGGCCAACGTCCTGACTTTC.

CDR3 protein: CASSPKGVTEAFF. In DNA form, the CDR3 reads TGCGCCAGCAGCCCAAAGGGAGTCACTGAAGCTTTCTTT. J is TRBJ1-1 and V is TRBV5-1; no definite D call. CDR1 is SGHRS and CDR2 is YFSETQ in the germline V gene. The V end was cut by 4 bases, the J end by 4 bases, with 11 bases between. This CDR3 region has 13 residues.

Concerning this clone: Other DNA sequences in this specimen translate into the identical CDR3. The rearrangement links TRBV7-2 to TRBJ2-1; 8 nucleotides line up with TRBD2. The V segment lost 1 base and the J segment 4 bases; nucleotides outside the gene matches: 3. Germline-derived CDR1 and CDR2 are SGHTA and FQGNSA. This CDR3 region has 15 residues. The CDR3: CASSLGLAPYNEQFF. DNA of the CDR3: TGTGCCAGCAGCTTAGGACTAGCGCCTTACAATGAGCAGTTCTTC.

The CDR3 region is CASSWGTSANEQFF. The CDR3, as DNA: TGCGCCAGCAGCTGGGGGACTAGCGCAAATGAGCAGTTCTTC. This rearrangement joins TRBV5-1 to TRBJ2-1; 10 nucleotides line up with TRBD2. Germline CDR1 SGHRS, CDR2 YFSETQ. The CDR3 has 14 amino acids. The V and J ends lost 3 bases and 7 bases, in that order; junction bases with no gene match: 4.

This clone was recorded once. The DNA of the CDR3 is TGTGCCAGCAGTAGAGGGCAACAGTACGAGCAGTACTTC. As protein: CASSRGQQYEQYF. This chain joins TRBV28 and TRBJ2-7; a possible D gene is TRBD2 (5 bases). The V end lost 5 bases, the J end lost 4 bases, and 12 bases lay between the germline ends. Germline loops: CDR1 MDHEN, CDR2 SYDVKM. This CDR3 contains 13 residues.